The next 28 T cell receptor beta chains were all read from a single sample in a study of blood T cell repertoires in COVID-19 (dated by TCRdb to the early 2020s). The library was prepared using the immunoSEQ multiplex PCR assay. Entries here come from immuneACCESS through TCRdb and include only in-frame sequences with V and J called. Some clones fail to appear in such tables; in the studies checked, an unresolved V gene covers under half of the shortfall, and the cause of the remainder is unknown. The sample table shows under 500,000 clones, and roughly nine tenths are seen once. The ten biggest clones cover approximately 2% of the sample. The sequenced sample was PBMCs or T cells enriched from blood (not recorded which). Every receptor here comes from a woman in her late teens or twenties with acute COVID-19.

This clone has only a few counts. This chain links TRBV3-1 (or the pseudogene TRBV3-2) with TRBJ2-5; TRBD1 agrees at 7 bases. The V gene end was trimmed by 7 bases and the J gene end by 5 bases; junction bases not matched to a gene: 1. CDR3 length equals 11 residues. Germline V gene sequence: CDR1 LGHDT, CDR2 YNNKEL (reference sequence). CDR3 DNA: TGTGCCAGCACACAGGGGGAGACCCAGTACTTC. Its translation is CASTQGETQYF.

The genes are TRBV9 and TRBJ2-2; D ambiguous. The CDR3 is made up of 14 amino acids. Germline CDR1 is SGDLS and CDR2 is YYNGEE. V was cut by 3 bases and J by 0 bases, with 6 bases left in between. CDR3 sequence (DNA): TGTGCCAGCAGCGCAGAGGCGAACACCGGGGAGCTGTTTTTT. Translated, it gives CASSAEANTGELFF.

This clone turned up a few times. The chain is built from TRBV10-1 and TRBJ2-1, with unresolved D. CDR3 size: 15 residues. CDR1 and CDR2 from the germline V gene are WNHNN and SYGVQD (reference sequence). The ends were cut back, 0 bases at V and 8 bases at J, with 14 bases in the middle. CDR3 coding DNA: TGCGCCAGCAGTGAGTCGGGTAGCATATACGATGAGCAGTTCTTC. It translates to CASSESGSIYDEQFF.

The rearrangement links TRBV5-8 to TRBJ1-2, with 7 nucleotides matching TRBD1. J gave up 8 bases and V 0 bases, and 4 bases lay outside the gene matches. This CDR3 comprises 13 residues. The V gene's germline CDR1 is SGHTS and CDR2 YDEGEE. The CDR3 region is CASSLDRGYGYTF. The CDR3 coding sequence is TGTGCCAGCAGCTTGGACAGGGGATACGGCTACACCTTC. Supplemented by reference TRBV5-8 and TRBJ1-2, the full variable domain reads EAGVTQSPTHLIKTRGQQATLRCSPISGHTSVYWYQQALGLGLQFLLWYDEGEERNRGNFPPRFSGRQFPNYSSELNVNALELEDSALYLCASSLDRGYGYTFGSGTRLTVV.

The V gene is TRBV2, the J gene TRBJ1-4, with D uncertain. This CDR3 has 13 amino acids. Trimming removed 3 bases from V and 16 bases from J, with 18 bases in between. CDR1 and CDR2 (germline): SNHLY, FYNNEI. Here the CDR3 reads CASSESRLRNEFF. The CDR3 DNA sequence: TGTGCCAGCAGTGAGAGCAGGCTACGTAATGAGTTTTTT.

This clone was counted once. The chain recombines TRBV2 with TRBJ2-3; 8 positions agree with TRBD1. The CDR3 totals 14 residues. CDR1 SNHLY and CDR2 FYNNEI come from the germline V gene. V was pared by 8 bases and J by 0 bases, with 4 bases of the junction left unmatched. The CDR3 loop is CASGQGPSTDTQYF. The CDR3 DNA reads TGTGCCAGCGGACAGGGACCTAGCACAGATACGCAGTATTTT.

The genes are TRBV27 and TRBJ2-5; TRBD2 agrees at 9 bases. CDR1 is MNHEY and CDR2 is SMNVEV in the germline V gene (reference sequence). V lost 6 bases, J lost 5 bases, and 4 bases stayed unmatched. The CDR3 is 13 residues long. CDR3 sequence: CASRGGLAETQYF. The DNA of the CDR3 is TGTGCCAGCAGAGGGGGACTAGCCGAGACCCAGTACTTC.

This clone is a singleton in its sample. The DNA for the CDR3 is TGTGCCAGCAGTTGGGGGGGAGAGTACACCGGGGAGCTGTTTTTT. Translated: CASSWGGEYTGELFF. This sequence joins TRBV27 and TRBJ2-2; TRBD2 matches at 7 bases. Germline V gene data show CDR1 as MNHEY and CDR2 as SMNVEV (reference sequence). The CDR3 contains 15 residues. V gave up 4 bases and J gave up 3 bases; unmatched junction bases: 5.

This chain connects TRBV29-1 to TRBJ2-3; 7 bases match TRBD1. The CDR3 spans 19 residues. Germline values: CDR1 SQVTM, CDR2 ANQGSEA. V shed 0 bases and J 4 bases; nucleotides not matched to a gene: 19. This CDR3 reads CSVEEVSQTGAAPPDTQYF. DNA of the CDR3: TGCAGCGTTGAAGAGGTCTCCCAAACAGGGGCTGCTCCCCCAGATACGCAGTATTTT.

The chain couples TRBV2 to TRBJ2-2; 8 bases line up with TRBD1. This CDR3 spans 14 amino acids. Trimming took 9 bases from V and 1 from J; bases not matched to a gene: 4. Germline V gene lookup returns CDR1 SNHLY and CDR2 FYNNEI. The chain's CDR3 is CASMGQVNTGELFF. CDR3 DNA: TGTGCCAGTATGGGACAGGTGAACACCGGGGAGCTGTTTTTT.

The CDR3: CASSLRTGGVWGNTIYF. Here the CDR3 DNA reads TGTGCCAGCAGCTTAAGGACAGGGGGCGTTTGGGGAAACACCATATATTTT. The chain employs TRBV7-8 and TRBJ1-3, with 11 bases lining up with TRBD1. Trimming removed 2 bases from V and 4 bases from J; junction bases left unmatched: 7. The CDR3 sequence is 17 residues long. The germline V gene has CDR1 SGHVS and CDR2 FQNEAQ. The variable domain in full, with the rest retrieved from reference TRBV7-8 and TRBJ1-3, is GAGVSQSPRYKVAKRGQDVALRCDPISGHVSLFWYQQALGQGPEFLTYFQNEAQLDKSGLPSDRFFAERPEGSVSTLKIQRTQQEDSAVYLCASSLRTGGVWGNTIYFGEGSWLTVV.

This sequence joins TRBV2 and TRBJ1-3; D is uncertain. The V gene's germline CDR1 is SNHLY and CDR2 FYNNEI. This CDR3 comprises 14 residues. V lost 5 bases and J 2 bases, leaving 10 bases between the germline ends. CDR3 DNA sequence: TGTGCCAGCAGTATCTACAGCCCTGGAAACACCATATATTTT. Residues: CASSIYSPGNTIYF.

The chain joins TRBV4-1 to TRBJ1-1; TRBD1 is a possible D gene (6 bases). Trimming took 5 bases from V and 4 from J, leaving 11 bases between them. Germline V gene sequence: CDR1 MGHRA, CDR2 YSYEKL. The CDR3 sequence is 13 residues long. CDR3 bases: TGCGCCAGCAGCGATGACAGGAGCACTGAAGCTTTCTTT. Protein: CASSDDRSTEAFF.

This CDR3 is CASIPPRQINQPQHF. CDR3 DNA sequence: TGTGCCAGCATTCCCCCGCGACAAATTAATCAGCCCCAGCATTTT. The rearrangement uses TRBV25-1 and TRBJ1-5, with D unresolved. Germline-derived CDR1 and CDR2 are MGHDK and SYGVNS. Trimming took 7 bases from V and 4 from J, leaving 17 bases between them. The CDR3 loop spans 15 amino acids. The full variable domain, its missing parts supplied by reference TRBV25-1 and TRBJ1-5, is EADIYQTPRYLVIGTGKKITLECSQTMGHDKMYWYQQDPGMELHLIHYSYGVNSTEKGDLSSESTVSRIRTEHFPLTLESARPSHTSQYLCASIPPRQINQPQHFGDGTRLSIL.

This clone has only a few counts. V usage is TRBV2 and J usage is TRBJ1-5; possibly TRBD1 for D (5 bases). The CDR3 is 15 amino acids. With 2 bases removed from V and 5 bases from J, the gap between germline ends came to 13 bases. Germline V CDR1 and CDR2: SNHLY, FYNNEI. The CDR3 loop is CASSEKGQVHQPQHF. CDR3 DNA sequence: TGTGCCAGCAGTGAAAAGGGGCAGGTTCATCAGCCCCAGCATTTT.

This clone was counted once. The rearrangement links TRBV7-2 to TRBJ1-5; D is unclear. This CDR3 is built from 14 residues. Germline-derived CDR1 and CDR2 are SGHTA and FQGNSA. Trimming pared 3 bases from V and 5 bases from J, leaving 11 bases between. The CDR3 region is CASSLQGADQPQHF. As DNA, the CDR3 is TGTGCCAGCAGCTTGCAAGGAGCGGATCAGCCCCAGCATTTT.

The V gene is TRBV3-1 (or the pseudogene TRBV3-2), the J gene TRBJ1-5; 9 bases agree with TRBD1. The CDR3 spans 15 residues. Germline V gene sequence: CDR1 LGHDT, CDR2 YNNKEL (reference sequence). With V trimmed by 4 bases and J by 2 bases, 3 bases remained unmatched. The CDR3 spells CASSLGQGGNQPQHF. The CDR3 DNA follows: TGTGCCAGCAGCCTGGGACAGGGTGGCAATCAGCCCCAGCATTTT.

The chain joins TRBV7-8 to TRBJ1-1, with 7 positions matching TRBD1. The CDR3 spans 14 residues. V gave up 5 bases and J gave up 3 bases; unmatched junction bases: 6. Germline-derived CDR1 and CDR2 are SGHVS and FQNEAQ. CDR3 coding DNA: TGTGCCAGCAGCCCAGGGGGTGTATACACTGAAGCTTTCTTT. Translated: CASSPGGVYTEAFF.

The J gene is TRBJ2-7, the V gene TRBV12-2; the table's D call, TRBD2, has no DNA check behind it. TRBV12-2 represents a pseudogene. CDR3 length: 11 amino acids. The chain's CDR3 is CATSPPVEQYF. CDR3 nucleotide sequence: TGTGCAACCTCGCCCCCGGTCGAGCAGTACTTC.

The chain employs TRBV3-1 (or the pseudogene TRBV3-2) and TRBJ1-1; D is perhaps TRBD1 (5 bases). Germline V gene data show CDR1 as LGHDT and CDR2 as YNNKEL (reference sequence). Deletions cut 2 bases from V and 4 bases from J, with 14 bases between. CDR3 length equals 15 residues. The CDR3: CASSQIRGLGTEAFF. CDR3 in DNA: TGTGCCAGCAGCCAAATAAGGGGATTGGGCACTGAAGCTTTCTTT.

The chain has TRBV10-3 and TRBJ2-7, with D perhaps TRBD2 (5 bases). V was pared by 1 base and J by 2 bases, with 9 bases between. Germline V gene lookup returns CDR1 ENHRY and CDR2 SYGVKD. The CDR3 is 14 residues long. CDR3 in DNA: TGTGCCATCAGTGAGTTGCGGGCGGCCTACGAGCAGTACTTC. Protein sequence: CAISELRAAYEQYF.

V usage is TRBV5-6 and J usage is TRBJ2-7; TRBD1 agrees at 7 bases. The CDR3 runs to 14 residues. Per germline, CDR1 SGHDT and CDR2 YYEEEE. V shed 2 bases and J 4 bases; nucleotides not matched to a gene: 6. CDR3 coding DNA: TGTGCCAGCAGCTTCCCAGGGGGATCATACGAGCAGTACTTC. Residues: CASSFPGGSYEQYF.

This clone was found a few times. The chain is built from TRBV6-5 and TRBJ1-1; 7 nucleotides match TRBD1. The CDR3 consists of 15 residues. The V gene end was trimmed by 6 bases and the J gene end by 1 base; junction bases not matched to a gene: 8. Germline CDR1 and CDR2: MNHEY and SVGAGI. CDR3 DNA sequence: TGTGCCAGCAGGCCCGGAGACAGGGCGAACACTGAAGCTTTCTTT. Protein sequence: CASRPGDRANTEAFF.

This clone has only a few counts. The chain couples TRBV6-5 to TRBJ1-1; 8 bases line up with TRBD1. This CDR3 contains 12 residues. With 8 bases clipped from V and 7 bases from J, the junction kept 6 bases outside the gene matches. Per the germline V gene, CDR1 is MNHEY and CDR2 is SVGAGI. The CDR3 is CASSTGVGEAFF. The DNA for the CDR3 is TGTGCCAGCTCGACAGGGGTCGGTGAAGCTTTCTTT.

V gene TRBV28 combines with J gene TRBJ2-1, with TRBD2 matching over 8 bases. V lost 6 bases to trimming and J lost 2 bases; unmatched junction nucleotides: 6. CDR1 is MDHEN and CDR2 is SYDVKM in the germline V gene. CDR3 length equals 15 residues. CDR3 protein: CASRSGSVTYNEQFF. CDR3 in DNA: TGTGCCAGCAGAAGCGGGAGCGTCACCTACAATGAGCAGTTCTTC.

The V and J genes are TRBV7-9 and TRBJ2-3; perhaps TRBD1 as D (6 bases). The CDR3 length is 19 residues. Trimming cost V 2 bases and J 2 bases, with 23 bases left between them. CDR1 is SEHNR, CDR2 FQNEAQ, per germline (reference sequence). CDR3 nucleotide sequence: TGTGCCAGCAGCTTATTTTCTAGGGGGTTGAGGTATTTCACAGATACGCAGTATTTT. Protein product: CASSLFSRGLRYFTDTQYF.

This sequence joins TRBV25-1 and TRBJ2-2; possibly TRBD2 for D (5 bases). Trimming took off 2 bases at V and 1 base at J, with 11 bases between the two ends. Germline CDR1 and CDR2: MGHDK and SYGVNS. This CDR3 spans 16 amino acids. The CDR3 sequence is CASSEGSEVNTGELFF. The CDR3 DNA sequence: TGTGCCAGCAGTGAAGGTTCGGAGGTGAACACCGGGGAGCTGTTTTTT.

The chain links TRBV19 to TRBJ1-3, with 8 bases aligning to TRBD1. Germline values: CDR1 LNHDA, CDR2 SQIVND (reference sequence). The ends lost 7 bases at V and 1 base at J; junction bases unmatched: 6. This CDR3 has 15 residues. The CDR3, as DNA: TGTGCCAGTATGGAAGGACAGGGATCTGGAAACACCATATATTTT. Encoded protein: CASMEGQGSGNTIYF.